This T cell receptor (beta chain) originates from a study of Graves' ophthalmopathy and Graves' hyperthyroidism. Study-wide results and limits: The model predicted progression of ophthalmopathy with a sensitivity of about 70%, and its specificity was about 72%.

Certain patients, namely those with other autoimmune diseases, uncontrolled infections, pregnancy or lactation, were excluded. This clonotype was seen ten or more times. The antigen is not known. Amplification targeted the TCR beta CDR3 regions, with RNA transcripts as the source material. The library came from an HTBI-primed first-round RT-PCR and a second-round multiplex PCR. TCRdb ran MiXCR on the multiplex PCR reads and lists one entry per CDR3 protein. The sample has some 360,000 distinct CDR3 sequences, about a sixth seen once. V gave up 3 bases and J gave up 1 base, with 18 bases separating them. The germline V gene has CDR1 DFQATT and CDR2 SNEGSKA (reference sequence). The CDR3 contains 16 residues.

The V gene is TRBV20-1, the J gene TRBJ2-5; tentatively, D is TRBD1 or TRBD2 (5 bases each). Sequences were obtained from peripheral blood. The clonotype was recovered from an adult woman with stable Graves' hyperthyroidism. As DNA, the CDR3 is TGCAGTGCTAGCCAGTTGGACCGGGACGGCCAAGAGACCCAGTACTTC. Its protein is CSASQLDRDGQETQYF.